This entry features one TCR beta chain sequence. This same CDR3 is encoded by further DNA sequences in the sample. The test was conducted at deep level. Per the original data handling: For the immunoSEQ data, sequences were junction-only without quality scores, so filtering differed. Libraries were prepared by immunoSEQ multiplex PCR; TCRdb keeps only in-frame clonotypes and omits some of them. The V and J calls and clone size are taken from that table; D and trimming were inferred from the DNA. The data hold roughly 2,300,000 clones, with approximately 90% observed a single time. These data belong to a study of shared clonotypes between healthy human individuals. Germline V gene lookup returns CDR1 SGHAT and CDR2 FQNNGV. Trimming at V came to 5 bases and at J to 1 base, leaving 7 bases not matched to a gene. The CDR3 runs to 16 residues.

The sequenced material came from naive CD4+ T cells from PBMCs. Subset: CD45RA+ positively selected. The J gene is TRBJ2-5, the V gene TRBV11-2; TRBD2 aligns across 10 bases. This receptor was taken from a man younger than 35 in good health. Some clones in this sample may be carry-over from other donors' samples. In DNA form, the CDR3 reads TGTGCCAGCAGCCCCCGACTAGCGGGTACCCAAGAGACCCAGTACTTC. It encodes CASSPRLAGTQETQYF.